Presented here are 10 T cell receptor beta chains from one specimen sequenced in a study of chemoradiotherapy in HPV16-positive cancers. Produced via immunoSEQ multiplex PCR; TCRdb's table is partial and in-frame only. The profile shows just over 25,000 clones, more than 90% of them singletons. The starting material was blood, obtained from a patient who underwent chemoradiotherapy. These receptors all stem from a human donor with HPV-associated anogenital cancer.

The chain combines TRBV2 with TRBJ2-5, with D unclear. Germline-derived CDR1 and CDR2 are SNHLY and FYNNEI. V lost 8 bases and J lost 5, with 21 bases in between. The CDR3 covers 15 residues. The CDR3 region has the DNA TGTGCCAGCTCGCCTGGCAGCCCGACCGGGGAGACCCAGTACTTC. It encodes CASSPGSPTGETQYF.

The chain carries TRBV18 and TRBJ2-1; 8 bases match TRBD2. Germline-derived CDR1 and CDR2 are KGHSH and LQKENI. The CDR3 runs to 16 residues. The junction had 3 bases not matched to a gene; V was cut back by 2 bases and J by 0 bases. CDR3 residues: CASSPTAGGSYNEQFF. DNA of the CDR3: TGTGCCAGCTCACCAACCGCGGGAGGCTCCTACAATGAGCAGTTCTTC.

The gene calls are TRBV29-1 and TRBJ2-5, with TRBD2 matching 11 bases. CDR3 length: 13 residues. CDR1 and CDR2 (germline): SQVTM, ANQGSEA. V gave up 6 bases and J gave up 3 bases; unmatched junction bases: 3. CDR3 region: CSVATSGEETQYF. The CDR3 nucleotides read TGCAGCGTGGCGACTAGCGGGGAAGAGACCCAGTACTTC.

The chain has TRBV7-9 and TRBJ2-1; no reliable D call. Germline CDR1 and CDR2: SEHNR and FQNEAQ (reference sequence). The CDR3 totals 14 residues. The V end lost 4 bases, the J end lost 5 bases, and 12 bases lay between the germline ends. CDR3 protein: CASSYPASHNEQFF. CDR3 DNA: TGTGCCAGCAGCTACCCAGCGAGCCACAATGAGCAGTTCTTC. The full variable domain, completed using reference TRBV7-9 and TRBJ2-1, is DTGVSQNPRHKITKRGQNVTFRCDPISEHNRLYWYRQTLGQGPEFLTYFQNEAQLEKSRLLSDRFSAERPKGSFSTLEIQRTEQGDSAMYLCASSYPASHNEQFFGPGTRLTVL.

V gene TRBV11-2 combines with J gene TRBJ2-7; a weak D match, TRBD2 (6 bases). CDR1 is SGHAT and CDR2 is FQNNGV in the germline V gene. With 0 bases removed from V and 1 base from J, the gap between germline ends came to 16 bases. The CDR3 is made up of 17 amino acids. This chain's CDR3 is CASSLEAAGRGSYEQYF. The CDR3 nucleotides read TGTGCCAGCAGCTTAGAGGCGGCGGGGAGAGGGTCCTACGAGCAGTACTTC.

The CDR3, as DNA: TGCGCCAGCAGCAGGAGCGGGAGCCTCTACAATGAGCAGTTCTTC. Translating it yields CASSRSGSLYNEQFF. This chain connects TRBV5-1 to TRBJ2-1; 8 bases fit TRBD2. Germline V gene sequence: CDR1 SGHRS, CDR2 YFSETQ. Losses at the gene ends were 4 bases for V and 3 bases for J; bases not matched to a gene: 6. There are 15 residues in the CDR3.

This rearrangement joins TRBV7-6 to TRBJ2-1; the match to TRBD2 covers 11 bases. V dropped 4 bases and J dropped 6; count of bases not matched to a gene: 5. The CDR3 is 15 amino acids. Looked up from germline, CDR1 is SGHVS and CDR2 is FNYEAQ. CDR3 DNA sequence: TGTGCCAGCAGCTATAGCGGGGGGGCCTTCAATGAGCAGTTCTTC. Translation gives CASSYSGGAFNEQFF.

V and J are TRBV5-6 and TRBJ2-5; 11 bases match TRBD1. There are 19 residues in the CDR3. The junction had 16 bases not matched to a gene; V was cut back by 4 bases and J by 2 bases. Germline lookup yields CDR1 SGHDT and CDR2 YYEEEE. The CDR3 spells CASSRTLDRGREGQETQYF. The CDR3 DNA reads TGTGCCAGCAGCCGTACTCTGGACAGGGGGCGGGAGGGACAAGAGACCCAGTACTTC.

This chain joins TRBV7-2 and TRBJ2-7; 13 bases agree with TRBD2. The CDR3 is 19 amino acids. CDR1 is SGHTA and CDR2 is FQGNSA in the germline V gene. Germline trimming cut 0 bases from V and 0 bases from J; bases unmatched to any gene: 8. The CDR3 nucleotides read TGTGCCAGCAGCTTAGCGATGGGACTAGCGGGGACTAGCTCCTACGAGCAGTACTTC. Protein: CASSLAMGLAGTSSYEQYF.

The V call is TRBV9, the J call TRBJ2-6, with D perhaps TRBD1 (6 bases). The CDR3 length is 14 residues. Germline V lookup: CDR1 SGDLS, CDR2 YYNGEE. V was shortened by 3 bases and J by 8 bases, with 12 bases between the two germline ends. The CDR3 DNA reads as TGTGCCAGCAGCGGGCGACAGGCCTCCAACGTCCTGACTTTC. It yields the protein CASSGRQASNVLTF. Based on the CDR3 plus reference TRBV9 and TRBJ2-6, the full variable domain is DSGVTQTPKHLITATGQRVTLRCSPRSGDLSVYWYQQSLDQGLQFLIQYYNGEERAKGNILERFSAQQFPDLHSELNLSSLELGDSALYFCASSGRQASNVLTFGAGSRLTVL.